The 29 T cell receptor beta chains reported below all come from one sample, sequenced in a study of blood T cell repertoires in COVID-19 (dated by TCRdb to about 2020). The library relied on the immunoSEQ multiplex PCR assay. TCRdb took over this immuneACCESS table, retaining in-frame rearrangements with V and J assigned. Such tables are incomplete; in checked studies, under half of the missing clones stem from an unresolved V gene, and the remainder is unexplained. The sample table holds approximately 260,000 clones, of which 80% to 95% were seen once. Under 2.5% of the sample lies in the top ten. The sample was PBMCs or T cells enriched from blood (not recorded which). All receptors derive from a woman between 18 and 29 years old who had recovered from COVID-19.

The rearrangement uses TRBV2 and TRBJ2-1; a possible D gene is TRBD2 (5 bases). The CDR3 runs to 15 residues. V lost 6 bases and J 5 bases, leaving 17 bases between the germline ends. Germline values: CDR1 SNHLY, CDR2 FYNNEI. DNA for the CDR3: TGTGCCAGCAGCGCAACCGGGATAGGGAACAATGAGCAGTTCTTC. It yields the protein CASSATGIGNNEQFF.

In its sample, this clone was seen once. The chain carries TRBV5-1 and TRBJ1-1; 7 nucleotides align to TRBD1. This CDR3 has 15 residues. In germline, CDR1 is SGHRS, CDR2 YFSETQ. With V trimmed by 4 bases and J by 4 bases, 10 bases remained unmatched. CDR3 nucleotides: TGCGCCAGCAGCCTCACCGACAGGGTCTTCACTGAAGCTTTCTTT. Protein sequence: CASSLTDRVFTEAFF.

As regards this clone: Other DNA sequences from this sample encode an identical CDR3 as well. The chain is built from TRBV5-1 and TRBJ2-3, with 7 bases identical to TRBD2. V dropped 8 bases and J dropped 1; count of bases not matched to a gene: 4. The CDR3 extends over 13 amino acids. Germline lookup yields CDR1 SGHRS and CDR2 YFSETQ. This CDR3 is CASSRGGTDTQYF. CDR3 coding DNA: TGCGCCAGTTCCCGGGGGGGCACAGATACGCAGTATTTT.

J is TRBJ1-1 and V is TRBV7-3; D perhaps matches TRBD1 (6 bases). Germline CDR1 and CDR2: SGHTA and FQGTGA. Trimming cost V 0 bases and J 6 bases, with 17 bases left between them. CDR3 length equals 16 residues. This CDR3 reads CASSLTSTGGRAEAFF. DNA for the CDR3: TGTGCCAGCAGCTTAACCAGTACGGGGGGCCGGGCTGAAGCTTTCTTT.

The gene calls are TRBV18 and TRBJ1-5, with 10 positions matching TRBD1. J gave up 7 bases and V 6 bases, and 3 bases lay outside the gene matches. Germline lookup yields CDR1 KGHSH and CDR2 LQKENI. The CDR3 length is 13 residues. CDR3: CASSGTGEQPQHF. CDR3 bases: TGTGCCAGCTCCGGGACAGGGGAACAGCCCCAGCATTTT.

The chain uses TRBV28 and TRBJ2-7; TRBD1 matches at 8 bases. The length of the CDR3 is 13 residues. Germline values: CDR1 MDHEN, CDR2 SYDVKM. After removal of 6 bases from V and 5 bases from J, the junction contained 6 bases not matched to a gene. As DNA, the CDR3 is TGTGCCAGCAGCCTGACAGGGGTCCACGAGCAGTACTTC. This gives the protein CASSLTGVHEQYF. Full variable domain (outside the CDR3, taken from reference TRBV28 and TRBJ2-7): DVKVTQSSRYLVKRTGEKVFLECVQDMDHENMFWYRQDPGLGLRLIYFSYDVKMKEKGDIPEGYSVSREKKERFSLILESASTNQTSMYLCASSLTGVHEQYFGPGTRLTVT.

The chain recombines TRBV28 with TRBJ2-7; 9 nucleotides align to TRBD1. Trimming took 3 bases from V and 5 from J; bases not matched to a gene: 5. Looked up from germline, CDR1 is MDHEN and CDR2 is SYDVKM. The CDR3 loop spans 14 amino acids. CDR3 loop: CASSFGTGRDEQYF. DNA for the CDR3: TGTGCCAGCAGTTTCGGGACAGGGAGGGACGAGCAGTACTTC. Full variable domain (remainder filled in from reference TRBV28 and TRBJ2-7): DVKVTQSSRYLVKRTGEKVFLECVQDMDHENMFWYRQDPGLGLRLIYFSYDVKMKEKGDIPEGYSVSREKKERFSLILESASTNQTSMYLCASSFGTGRDEQYFGPGTRLTVT.

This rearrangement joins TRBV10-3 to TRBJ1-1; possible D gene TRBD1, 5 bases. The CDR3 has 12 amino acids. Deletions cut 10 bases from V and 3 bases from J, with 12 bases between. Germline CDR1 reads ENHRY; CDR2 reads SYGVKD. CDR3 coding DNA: TGTGCCACGGGCGGGGCGGACACTGAAGCTTTCTTT. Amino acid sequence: CATGGADTEAFF.

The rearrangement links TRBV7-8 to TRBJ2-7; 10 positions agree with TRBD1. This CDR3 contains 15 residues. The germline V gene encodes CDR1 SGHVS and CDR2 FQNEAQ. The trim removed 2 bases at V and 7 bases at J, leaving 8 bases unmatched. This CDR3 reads CASSLLRDRGDEQYF. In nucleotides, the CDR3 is TGTGCCAGCAGCTTACTACGGGACAGGGGTGATGAGCAGTACTTC.

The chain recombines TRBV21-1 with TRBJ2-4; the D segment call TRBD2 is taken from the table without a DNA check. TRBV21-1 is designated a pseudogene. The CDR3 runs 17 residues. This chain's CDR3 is CASSKGGGRPAKNIQYF. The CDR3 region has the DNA TGTGCCAGCAGCAAAGGTGGGGGGAGACCAGCCAAAAACATTCAGTACTTC.

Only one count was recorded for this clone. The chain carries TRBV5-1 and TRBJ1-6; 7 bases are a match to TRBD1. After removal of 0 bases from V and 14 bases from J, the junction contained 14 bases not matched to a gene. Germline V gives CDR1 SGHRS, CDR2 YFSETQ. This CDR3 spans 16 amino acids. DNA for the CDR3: TGCGCCAGCAGCTTGGTCGAAGGGGGCGAGGTTATGGCCCTCCACTTT. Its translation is CASSLVEGGEVMALHF.

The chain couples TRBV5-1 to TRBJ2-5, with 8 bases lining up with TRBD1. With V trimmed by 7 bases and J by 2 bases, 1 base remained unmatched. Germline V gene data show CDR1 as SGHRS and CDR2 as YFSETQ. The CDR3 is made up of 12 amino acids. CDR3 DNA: TGCGCCAGCGGACAGGGTCAAGAGACCCAGTACTTC. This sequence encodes CASGQGQETQYF.

CDR3 protein: CAIGPHNEKLFF. CDR3 coding DNA: TGTGCCATCGGCCCACATAATGAAAAACTGTTTTTT. The gene calls are TRBV10-3 and TRBJ1-4; D unresolved. Germline CDR1 and CDR2: ENHRY and SYGVKD. The CDR3 has 12 residues. Trimming took off 8 bases at V and 4 bases at J, with 8 bases between the two ends.

CDR3 bases: TGCGCCAGCAGCTTGGGGACAGCTTCTGGAAACACCATATATTTT. It encodes CASSLGTASGNTIYF. J is TRBJ1-3 and V is TRBV5-1; D is possibly TRBD1 (6 bases). With 0 bases removed from V and 1 base from J, the gap between germline ends came to 8 bases. The CDR3 is made up of 15 amino acids. Looked up from germline, CDR1 is SGHRS and CDR2 is YFSETQ.

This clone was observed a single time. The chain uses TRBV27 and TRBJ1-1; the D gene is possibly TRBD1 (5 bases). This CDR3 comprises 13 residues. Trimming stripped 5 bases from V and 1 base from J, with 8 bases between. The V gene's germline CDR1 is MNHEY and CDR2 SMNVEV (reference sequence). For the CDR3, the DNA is TGTGCCAGCAGTATTACAGGGAACACTGAAGCTTTCTTT. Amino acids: CASSITGNTEAFF.

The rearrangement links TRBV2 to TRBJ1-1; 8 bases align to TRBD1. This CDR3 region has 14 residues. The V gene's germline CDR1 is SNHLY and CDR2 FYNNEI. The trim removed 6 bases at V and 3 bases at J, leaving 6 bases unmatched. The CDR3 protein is CASSLDRGYTEAFF. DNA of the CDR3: TGTGCCAGCAGCCTAGACAGGGGCTACACTGAAGCTTTCTTT. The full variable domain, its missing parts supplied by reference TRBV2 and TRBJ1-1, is EPEVTQTPSHQVTQMGQEVILRCVPISNHLYFYWYRQILGQKVEFLVSFYNNEISEKSEIFDDQFSVERPDGSNFTLKIRSTKLEDSAMYFCASSLDRGYTEAFFGQGTRLTVV.

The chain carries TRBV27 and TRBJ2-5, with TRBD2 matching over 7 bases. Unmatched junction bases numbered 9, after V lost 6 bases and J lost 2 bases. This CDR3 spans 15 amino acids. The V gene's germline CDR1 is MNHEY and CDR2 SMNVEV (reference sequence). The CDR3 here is CASRGLSGVQETQYF. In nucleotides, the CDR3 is TGTGCCAGCAGGGGCCTGAGCGGGGTACAAGAGACCCAGTACTTC.

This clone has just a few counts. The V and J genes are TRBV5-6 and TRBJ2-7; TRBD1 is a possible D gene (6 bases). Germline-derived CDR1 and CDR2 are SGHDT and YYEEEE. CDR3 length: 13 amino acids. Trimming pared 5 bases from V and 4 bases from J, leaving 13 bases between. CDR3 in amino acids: CASRGQNLYEQYF. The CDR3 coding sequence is TGTGCCAGCAGAGGACAGAACCTATACGAGCAGTACTTC.

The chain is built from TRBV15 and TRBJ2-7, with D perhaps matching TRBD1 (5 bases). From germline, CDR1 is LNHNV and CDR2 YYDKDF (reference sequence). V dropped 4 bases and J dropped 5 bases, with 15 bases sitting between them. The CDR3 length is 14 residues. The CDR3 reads CATSISQGRHEQYF. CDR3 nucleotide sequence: TGTGCCACCAGCATCTCCCAGGGTCGCCACGAGCAGTACTTC.

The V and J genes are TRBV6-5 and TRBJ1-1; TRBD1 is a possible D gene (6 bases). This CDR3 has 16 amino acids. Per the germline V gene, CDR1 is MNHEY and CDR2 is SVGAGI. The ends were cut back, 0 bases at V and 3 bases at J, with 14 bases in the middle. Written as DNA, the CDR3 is TGTGCCAGCAGTTACTCGACAGGTACAGCGCACACTGAAGCTTTCTTT. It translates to CASSYSTGTAHTEAFF.

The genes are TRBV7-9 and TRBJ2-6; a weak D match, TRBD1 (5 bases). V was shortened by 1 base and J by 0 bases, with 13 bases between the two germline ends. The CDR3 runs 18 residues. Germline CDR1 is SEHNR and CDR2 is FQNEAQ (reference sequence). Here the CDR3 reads CASSLVKTANSGANVLTF. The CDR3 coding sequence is TGTGCCAGCAGCTTAGTGAAGACAGCCAACTCTGGGGCCAACGTCCTGACTTTC.

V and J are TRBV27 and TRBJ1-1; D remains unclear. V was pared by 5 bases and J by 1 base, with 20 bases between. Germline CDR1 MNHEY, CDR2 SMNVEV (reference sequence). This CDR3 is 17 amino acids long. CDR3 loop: CASSPIGAGLKNTEAFF. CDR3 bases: TGTGCCAGCAGTCCGATTGGCGCGGGATTAAAGAACACTGAAGCTTTCTTT.

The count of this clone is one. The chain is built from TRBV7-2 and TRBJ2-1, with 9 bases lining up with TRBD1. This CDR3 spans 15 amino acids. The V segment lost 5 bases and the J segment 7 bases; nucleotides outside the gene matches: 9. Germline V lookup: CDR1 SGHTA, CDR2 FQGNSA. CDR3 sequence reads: CASSPRDRVGNEQFF. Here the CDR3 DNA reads TGTGCCAGCAGCCCCCGGGACAGGGTAGGGAATGAGCAGTTCTTC.

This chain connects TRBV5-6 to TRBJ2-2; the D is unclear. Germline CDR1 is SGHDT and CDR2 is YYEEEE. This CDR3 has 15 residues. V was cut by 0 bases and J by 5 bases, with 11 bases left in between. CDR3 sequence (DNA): TGTGCCAGCAGCTTGGGAGTTTCGACAACCGGGGAGCTGTTTTTT. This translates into CASSLGVSTTGELFF.

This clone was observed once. Here the CDR3 reads CASSQGAGEGQPQHF. CDR3 coding DNA: TGCGCCAGCAGCCAAGGGGCAGGGGAGGGTCAGCCCCAGCATTTT. The chain employs TRBV4-3 and TRBJ1-5, with TRBD1 as a possible D gene (6 bases). The CDR3 sequence is 15 residues long. V lost 1 base and J lost 6, with 13 bases in between. Germline V gives CDR1 LGHNA, CDR2 YSLEER.

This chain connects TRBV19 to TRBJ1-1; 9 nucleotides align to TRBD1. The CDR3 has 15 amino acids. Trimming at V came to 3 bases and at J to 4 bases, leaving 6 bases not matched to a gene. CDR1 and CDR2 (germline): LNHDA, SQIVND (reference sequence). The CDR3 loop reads CASSILQGAFTEAFF. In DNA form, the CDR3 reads TGTGCCAGTAGTATCCTACAGGGGGCATTCACTGAAGCTTTCTTT.

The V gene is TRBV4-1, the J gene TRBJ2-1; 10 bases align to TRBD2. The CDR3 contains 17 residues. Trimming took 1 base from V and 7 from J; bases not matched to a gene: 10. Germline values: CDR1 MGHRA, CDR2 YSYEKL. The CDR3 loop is CASSQGQAGGRRNEQFF. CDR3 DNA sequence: TGCGCCAGCAGCCAAGGTCAAGCGGGAGGGCGTCGGAATGAGCAGTTCTTC.

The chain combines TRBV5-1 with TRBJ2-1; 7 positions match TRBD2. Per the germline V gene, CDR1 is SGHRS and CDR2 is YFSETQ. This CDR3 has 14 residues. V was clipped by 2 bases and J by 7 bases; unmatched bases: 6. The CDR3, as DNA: TGCGCCAGCAGCTTAAACCTCGGGGGGAATGAGCAGTTCTTC. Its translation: CASSLNLGGNEQFF.

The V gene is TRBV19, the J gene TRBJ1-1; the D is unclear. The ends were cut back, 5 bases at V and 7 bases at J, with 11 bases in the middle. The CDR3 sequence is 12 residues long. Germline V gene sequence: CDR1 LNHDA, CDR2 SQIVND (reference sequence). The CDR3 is CASSPRHSEAFF. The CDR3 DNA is TGTGCCAGTAGTCCTCGACATAGTGAAGCTTTCTTT.